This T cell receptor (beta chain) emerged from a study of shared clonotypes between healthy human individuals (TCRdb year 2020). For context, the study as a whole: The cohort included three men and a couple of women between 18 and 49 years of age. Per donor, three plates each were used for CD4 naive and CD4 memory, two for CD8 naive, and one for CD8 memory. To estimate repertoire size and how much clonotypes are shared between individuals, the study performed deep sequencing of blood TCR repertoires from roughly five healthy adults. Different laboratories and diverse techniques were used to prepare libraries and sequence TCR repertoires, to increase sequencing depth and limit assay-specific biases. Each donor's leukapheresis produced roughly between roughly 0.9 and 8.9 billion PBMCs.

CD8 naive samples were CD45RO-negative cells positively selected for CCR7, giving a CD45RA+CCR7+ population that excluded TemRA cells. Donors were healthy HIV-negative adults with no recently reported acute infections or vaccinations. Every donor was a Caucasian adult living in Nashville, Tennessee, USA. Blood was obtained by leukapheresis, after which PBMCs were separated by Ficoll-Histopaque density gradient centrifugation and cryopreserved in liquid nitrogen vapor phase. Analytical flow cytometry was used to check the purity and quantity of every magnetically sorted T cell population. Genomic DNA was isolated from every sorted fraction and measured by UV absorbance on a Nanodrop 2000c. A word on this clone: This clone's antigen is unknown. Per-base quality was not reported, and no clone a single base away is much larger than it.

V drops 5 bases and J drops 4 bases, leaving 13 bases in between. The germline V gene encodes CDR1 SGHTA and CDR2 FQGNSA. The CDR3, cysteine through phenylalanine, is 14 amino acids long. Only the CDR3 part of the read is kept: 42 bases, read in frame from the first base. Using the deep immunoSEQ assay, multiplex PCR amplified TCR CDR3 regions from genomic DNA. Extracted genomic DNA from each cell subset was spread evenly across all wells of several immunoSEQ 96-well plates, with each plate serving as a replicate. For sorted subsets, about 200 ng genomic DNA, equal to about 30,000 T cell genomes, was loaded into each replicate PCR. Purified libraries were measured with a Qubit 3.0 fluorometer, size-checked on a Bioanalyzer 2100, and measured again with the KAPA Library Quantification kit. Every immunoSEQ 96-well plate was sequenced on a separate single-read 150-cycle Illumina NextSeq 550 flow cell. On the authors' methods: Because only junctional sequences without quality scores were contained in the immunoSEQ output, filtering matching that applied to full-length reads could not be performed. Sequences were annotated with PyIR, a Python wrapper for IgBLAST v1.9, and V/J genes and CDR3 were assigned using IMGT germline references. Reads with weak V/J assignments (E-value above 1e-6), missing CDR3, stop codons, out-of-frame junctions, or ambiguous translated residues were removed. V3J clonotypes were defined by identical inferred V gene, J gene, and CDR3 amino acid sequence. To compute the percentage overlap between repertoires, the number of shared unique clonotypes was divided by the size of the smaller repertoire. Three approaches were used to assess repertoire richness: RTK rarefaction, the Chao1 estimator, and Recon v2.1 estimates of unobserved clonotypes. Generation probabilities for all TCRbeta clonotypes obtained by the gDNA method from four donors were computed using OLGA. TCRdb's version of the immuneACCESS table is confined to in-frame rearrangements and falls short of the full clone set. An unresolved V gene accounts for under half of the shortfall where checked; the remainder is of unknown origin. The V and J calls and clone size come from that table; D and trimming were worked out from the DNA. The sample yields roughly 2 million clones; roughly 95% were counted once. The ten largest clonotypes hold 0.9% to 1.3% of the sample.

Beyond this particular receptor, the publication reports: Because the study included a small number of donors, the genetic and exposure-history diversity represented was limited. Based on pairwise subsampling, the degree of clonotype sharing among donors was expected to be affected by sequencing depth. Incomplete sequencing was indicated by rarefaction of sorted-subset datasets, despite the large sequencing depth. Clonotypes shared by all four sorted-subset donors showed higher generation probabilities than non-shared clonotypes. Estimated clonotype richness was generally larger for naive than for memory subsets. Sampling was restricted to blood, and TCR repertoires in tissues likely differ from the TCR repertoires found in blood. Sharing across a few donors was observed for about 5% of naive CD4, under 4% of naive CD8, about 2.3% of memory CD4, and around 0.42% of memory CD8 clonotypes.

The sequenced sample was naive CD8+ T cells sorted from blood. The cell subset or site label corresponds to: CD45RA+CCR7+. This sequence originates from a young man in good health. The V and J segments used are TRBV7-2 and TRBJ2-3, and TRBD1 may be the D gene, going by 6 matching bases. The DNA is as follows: TGTGCCAGCAGCGGGAGCCCAGGGGCAGATACGCAGTATTTT. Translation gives CASSGSPGADTQYF.